This TCR beta chain was captured by sequencing in a study of cytomegalovirus exposure and HLA in healthy donors. The overall study: Of all 370 or so donors who were genotyped, roughly 81% belonged to the Caucasian-associated ancestry cluster.

As concerns this clone: Its antigen is currently unknown.

Study conclusions and caveats: Roughly even sequencing depth across donors was the assumption behind the presence/absence analyses.

In the PCR, 60 Vbeta and 13 Jbeta primers were used. Sequenced by immunoSEQ multiplex PCR; TCRdb stores in-frame clones only, minus some. The profile shows about 55,000 clones, roughly 74% of them singletons. Between the trimmed V and J ends, which lost 7 bases and 8 bases, there was a span of 17 bases. CDR3 length: 13 residues. The germline CDR1 and CDR2 sequences are MNHNY and SVGAGI (reference sequence). The chain couples TRBV6-6 to TRBJ1-2; maybe TRBD1 (5 bases). Sequencing was done on a sample of PBMCs. This receptor was taken from a man aged 35-49 years in good health and CMV-seropositive. DNA for the CDR3: TGTGCCAGCACTCCGGGGGGGTTTGACGGCTACACCTTC. Amino acid sequence: CASTPGGFDGYTF.